This T cell receptor beta chain is from a study of OX40 agonist ivuxolimab in advanced cancers. The study in broad terms: Ivuxolimab was a fully human IgG2 agonistic monoclonal antibody targeting the costimulatory receptor OX40 (CD134). Intravenous ivuxolimab was administered to patients every 2 weeks at six dose levels: 0.01, 0.1, 0.3, 1.5, 3 and 10 mg/kg. Of the approximately 54 dose-escalation patients, hepatocellular carcinoma was present in about 20, melanoma in around 15, renal cell carcinoma in 9 and head and neck cancer in 9. A male proportion of approximately 83% and a mean age of around 60 years, ranging from roughly 23 to 90, were recorded for the dose-escalation cohort. Prior anti-PD-1, anti-PD-L1 or anti-CTLA-4 therapy was permitted, and less than 45% of dose-escalation patients had received checkpoint inhibitors. Partial responses occurred in three dose-escalation patients: two with cutaneous melanoma and one with hepatocellular carcinoma. Peripheral TCRbeta sequencing was intended to test whether TCR sequence diversity was altered and clonal T-cell expansion was caused by ivuxolimab. The paper reports the monotherapy dose-escalation portion (N ≈ 52 patients) of the phase I ivuxolimab trial. Overall study outcomes, separate from this receptor: The antigen specificity of the peripheral T cells that underwent clonal expansion was not determined. In the 0.1-3.0 mg/kg groups, partial responders were among the patients with the lowest normalized peripheral clonal expansion, particularly in CD8+ T cells. After ivuxolimab, CD8+ T cells had more expanded clones than CD4+ T cells on average. Clonal expansion of both CD4+ and CD8+ blood T cells was observed from baseline to week 6 at doses 0.1 to 3.0 mg/kg. Low levels of normalized T-cell clonal expansion were also seen in some nonresponding patients.

To sequence the TCRbeta CDR3 region, genomic DNA was isolated from the sorted cells. The immunoSEQ Assay was used for sequencing of TCRbeta CDR3 regions. TCRdb re-hosts the immuneACCESS table, in-frame sequences only. Its copies lack some clones; in the studies checked, an unresolved V gene accounts for under half of them, and the cause for the rest is not known. Recorded for this sample are tens of thousands of clones; 80% to 90% of them occurred a single time. Clones ranked in the top ten supply 0.95% to 1.2% of the sample. Trimming takes 6 bases off V and 5 bases off J; junction bases not matched to a gene: 2. From its cysteine to its phenylalanine, the CDR3 spans 11 amino acids. Kept here is only the CDR3 DNA, which spans 33 bases and is read in frame from base 1. According to the germline V gene (reference sequence), CDR1 reads DFQATT and CDR2 reads SNEGSKA. Patients with a history of autoimmune disease or receiving systemic immunosuppression were excluded from the trial. Peripheral blood for TCR sequencing was collected from all dose cohorts at baseline, on cycle 4 day 1, and on cycle 7 day 1. Samples came from an open-label, multicenter, first-in-human phase I dose-escalation trial of ivuxolimab. The trial enrolled adults with locally advanced or metastatic head and neck squamous cell, hepatocellular, melanoma or renal cell carcinoma. Before TCR sequencing, CD4+ T cells and CD8+ T cells from peripheral blood were sorted into separate populations.

With respect to this clone: This clone's antigen is unknown. No qualities accompany the bases; no much larger clone lies one base away.

The chain couples TRBV20-1 to TRBJ2-5; TRBD1 fits 8 bases in the junction. The clonotype originates from an adult with an advanced solid tumor such as melanoma, head and neck, liver or kidney cancer. Sequences were derived from CD4+ or CD8+ T cells sorted from blood, sampled in a trial of the OX40 agonist ivuxolimab. The DNA reads as follows: TGCAGTGCCCAGGGGGCGGAGACCCAGTACTTC. It codes for CSAQGAETQYF.